The clone carrying this T cell receptor beta chain was seen ten or more times. Here immunoSEQ multiplex PCR was the method, and the copy in TCRdb shows in-frame clones only, minus some. In the table there are 100,000 to 150,000 clones, about four fifths of which are singletons. The entry originates in a study of radiation and T cells in renal cell carcinoma. As for time point: blood 2 weeks post-SBRT. Sample treatment: 15 Gy SBRT to primary tumor, nephrectomy 4 weeks later. The CDR3 has 16 amino acids. The source was blood, collected from a patient whose treatment included radiotherapy and nephrectomy. V gene TRBV21-1 combines with J gene TRBJ1-1; the table gives TRBD1 as D, unverified against the DNA. TRBV21-1 is reported as a pseudogene. The source is a man aged 50-59 years with renal cell carcinoma. The CDR3 reads CASSKVGTGVSTEAFF. CDR3 in DNA: TGTGCCAGCAGCAAAGTTGGAACAGGGGTATCTACTGAAGCTTTCTTT.